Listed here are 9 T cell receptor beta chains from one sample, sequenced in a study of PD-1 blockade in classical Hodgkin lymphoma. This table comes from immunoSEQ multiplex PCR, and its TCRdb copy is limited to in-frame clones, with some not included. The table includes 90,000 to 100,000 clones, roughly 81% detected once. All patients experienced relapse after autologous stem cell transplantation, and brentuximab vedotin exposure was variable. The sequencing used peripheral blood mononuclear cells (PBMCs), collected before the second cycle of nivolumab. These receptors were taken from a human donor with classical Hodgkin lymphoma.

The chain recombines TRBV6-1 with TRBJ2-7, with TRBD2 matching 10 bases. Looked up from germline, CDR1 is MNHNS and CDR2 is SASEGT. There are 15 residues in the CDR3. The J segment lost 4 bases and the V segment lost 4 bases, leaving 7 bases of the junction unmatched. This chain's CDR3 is CASSGAGGPGYEQYF. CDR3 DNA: TGTGCCAGCAGTGGAGCGGGAGGGCCGGGGTACGAGCAGTACTTC.

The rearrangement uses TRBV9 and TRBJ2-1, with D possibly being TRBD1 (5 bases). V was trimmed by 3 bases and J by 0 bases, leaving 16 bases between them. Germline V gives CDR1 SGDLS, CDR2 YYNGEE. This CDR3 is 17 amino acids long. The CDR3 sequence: CASSEAGRVSSYNEQFF. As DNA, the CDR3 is TGTGCCAGCAGCGAGGCAGGGCGAGTTTCCTCCTACAATGAGCAGTTCTTC. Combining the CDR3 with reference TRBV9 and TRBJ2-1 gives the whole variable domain DSGVTQTPKHLITATGQRVTLRCSPRSGDLSVYWYQQSLDQGLQFLIQYYNGEERAKGNILERFSAQQFPDLHSELNLSSLELGDSALYFCASSEAGRVSSYNEQFFGPGTRLTVL.

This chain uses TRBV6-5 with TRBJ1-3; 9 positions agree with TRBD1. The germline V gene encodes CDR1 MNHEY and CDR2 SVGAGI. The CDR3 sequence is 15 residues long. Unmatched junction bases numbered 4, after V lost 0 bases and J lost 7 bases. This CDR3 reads CASSYSRQGGNTIYF. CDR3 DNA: TGTGCCAGCAGTTACTCCCGACAGGGGGGGAACACCATATATTTT.

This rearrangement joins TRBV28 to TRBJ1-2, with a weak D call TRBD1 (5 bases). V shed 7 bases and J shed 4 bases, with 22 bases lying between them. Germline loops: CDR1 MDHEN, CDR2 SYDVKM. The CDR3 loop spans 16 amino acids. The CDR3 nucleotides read TGTGCCAGCACCGGAGCGGGGGATCCTCCTTTCTATGGCTACACCTTC. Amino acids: CASTGAGDPPFYGYTF.

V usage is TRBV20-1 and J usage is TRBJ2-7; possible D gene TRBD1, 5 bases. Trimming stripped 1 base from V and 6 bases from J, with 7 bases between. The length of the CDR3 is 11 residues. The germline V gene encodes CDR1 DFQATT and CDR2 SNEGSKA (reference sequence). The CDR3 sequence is CSARAGFEQYF. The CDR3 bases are TGCAGTGCTAGAGCAGGGTTCGAGCAGTACTTC.

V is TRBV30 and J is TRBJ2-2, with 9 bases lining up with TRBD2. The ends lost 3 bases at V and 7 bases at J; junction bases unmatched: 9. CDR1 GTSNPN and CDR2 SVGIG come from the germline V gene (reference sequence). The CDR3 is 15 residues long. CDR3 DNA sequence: TGTGCCTGGAGGGGTAGCGGGAGTCAAGTCGGGGAGCTGTTTTTT. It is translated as CAWRGSGSQVGELFF.

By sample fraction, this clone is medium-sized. CDR3 protein: CASSSQGRNTEAFF. The CDR3 DNA is TGTGCCAGCAGCTCACAGGGGAGAAACACTGAAGCTTTCTTT. The chain links TRBV7-3 to TRBJ1-1, with TRBD1 matching over 7 bases. Germline V CDR1 and CDR2: SGHTA, FQGTGA. Trimming removed 4 bases from V and 2 bases from J; junction bases left unmatched: 4. The CDR3 contains 14 residues.

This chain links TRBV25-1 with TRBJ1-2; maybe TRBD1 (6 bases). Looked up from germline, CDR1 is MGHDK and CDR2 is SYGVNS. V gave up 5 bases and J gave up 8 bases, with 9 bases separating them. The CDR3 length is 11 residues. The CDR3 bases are TGTGCCAGCAGTAGGGGGTTCGGCTACACCTTC. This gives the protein CASSRGFGYTF.

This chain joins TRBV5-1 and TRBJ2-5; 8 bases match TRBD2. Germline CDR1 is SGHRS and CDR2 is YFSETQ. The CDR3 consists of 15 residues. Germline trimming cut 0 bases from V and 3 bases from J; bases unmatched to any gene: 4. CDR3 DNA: TGCGCCAGCAGCTTGGGACTAGCGAGAAAAGAGACCCAGTACTTC. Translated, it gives CASSLGLARKETQYF.